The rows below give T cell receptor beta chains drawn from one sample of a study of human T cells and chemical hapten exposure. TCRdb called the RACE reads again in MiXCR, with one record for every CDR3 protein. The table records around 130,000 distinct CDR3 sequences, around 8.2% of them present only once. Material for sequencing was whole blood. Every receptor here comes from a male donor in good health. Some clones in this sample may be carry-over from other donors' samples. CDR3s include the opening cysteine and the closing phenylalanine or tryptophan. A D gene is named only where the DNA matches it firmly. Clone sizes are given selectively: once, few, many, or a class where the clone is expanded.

cdr3_aa: CASSEKGSSGANVLTF
cdr3_nt: TGTGCCAGCAGTGAAAAAGGTTCCTCTGGGGCCAACGTCCTGACTTTC
d_call: NA
j_call: TRBJ2-6
clone_size: few
v_call: TRBV6-1

cdr3_aa: CASSLPGGRDNEQFF
cdr3_nt: TGTGCCAGCAGTTTACCGGGAGGCCGGGACAATGAGCAGTTCTTC
d_call: TRBD2
j_call: TRBJ2-1
clone_size: NA
v_call: TRBV12-3/TRBV12-4

cdr3_aa: CASSTNSYEQYF
cdr3_nt: TGTGCCAGCAGCACGAACAGCTACGAGCAGTACTTC
d_call: NA
j_call: TRBJ2-7
clone_size: few
v_call: TRBV12-3/TRBV12-4

cdr3_aa: CASSLSFEGNQPQHF
cdr3_nt: TGTGCCAGCAGTTTGAGTTTTGAGGGAAATCAGCCCCAGCATTTT
d_call: NA
j_call: TRBJ1-5
clone_size: NA
v_call: TRBV27

cdr3_aa: CASSPGQAEGQETQYF
cdr3_nt: TGTGCCAGCAGCCCGGGACAGGCCGAAGGGCAAGAGACCCAGTACTTC
d_call: TRBD1
j_call: TRBJ2-5
clone_size: NA
v_call: TRBV13

cdr3_aa: CASSWRTGNTGELFF
cdr3_nt: TGTGCCAGCAGCTGGAGGACAGGGAACACCGGGGAGCTGTTTTTT
d_call: TRBD1
j_call: TRBJ2-2
clone_size: NA
v_call: TRBV7-2

cdr3_aa: CASSQVGRLAGLLNEQFF
cdr3_nt: TGTGCCAGCAGCCAAGTGGGGAGACTAGCGGGGCTACTCAATGAGCAGTTCTTC
d_call: TRBD2
j_call: TRBJ2-1
clone_size: NA
v_call: TRBV14

cdr3_aa: CASSAPGQGNTGELFF
cdr3_nt: TGTGCCAGCAGCGCCCCGGGACAGGGGAACACCGGGGAGCTGTTTTTT
d_call: TRBD1
j_call: TRBJ2-2
clone_size: many
v_call: TRBV9

cdr3_aa: CASSDSRGGQPQHF
cdr3_nt: TGTGCCAGCAGTGATAGTAGGGGAGGGCAGCCCCAGCATTTT
d_call: NA
j_call: TRBJ1-5
clone_size: NA
v_call: TRBV25-1

cdr3_aa: CSANGPTTISYNEQFF
cdr3_nt: TGCAGTGCTAATGGGCCTACCACTATATCCTACAATGAGCAGTTCTTC
d_call: NA
j_call: TRBJ2-1
clone_size: NA
v_call: TRBV20-1

cdr3_aa: CASSHQTDANKLFF
cdr3_nt: TGTGCCAGCAGCCACCAGACAGACGCCAACAAACTGTTTTTT
d_call: NA
j_call: TRBJ1-4
clone_size: NA
v_call: TRBV7-9

cdr3_aa: CASSARGAGSPLHF
cdr3_nt: TGTGCCAGCAGTGCAAGAGGGGCCGGTTCACCCCTCCACTTT
d_call: NA
j_call: TRBJ1-6
clone_size: many
v_call: TRBV2

cdr3_aa: CASSLGVQQPQHF
cdr3_nt: TGCGCCAGCAGCTTGGGGGTCCAACAGCCCCAGCATTTT
d_call: NA
j_call: TRBJ1-5
clone_size: few
v_call: TRBV5-1

cdr3_aa: CASSPETPREPMNTEAFF
cdr3_nt: TGTGCCAGCAGCCCTGAGACACCACGCGAGCCTATGAACACTGAAGCTTTCTTT
d_call: NA
j_call: TRBJ1-1
clone_size: many
v_call: TRBV7-9

cdr3_aa: CASSLGGQVSSYEQYF
cdr3_nt: TGTGCCAGCAGCTTAGGGGGACAAGTTTCATCCTACGAGCAGTACTTC
d_call: NA
j_call: TRBJ2-7
clone_size: few
v_call: TRBV11-1

cdr3_aa: CASGGTGTYEQYF
cdr3_nt: TGTGCCAGCGGTGGGACAGGGACCTACGAGCAGTACTTC
d_call: TRBD1
j_call: TRBJ2-7
clone_size: many
v_call: TRBV2

cdr3_aa: CSVGEGVYNEQFF
cdr3_nt: TGCAGCGTTGGGGAGGGGGTCTACAATGAGCAGTTCTTC
d_call: NA
j_call: TRBJ2-1
clone_size: NA
v_call: TRBV29-1

cdr3_aa: CASSPSGYLFEQYF
cdr3_nt: TGTGCCAGCAGCCCTAGCGGGTATCTCTTTGAGCAGTACTTC
d_call: TRBD2
j_call: TRBJ2-7
clone_size: many
v_call: TRBV27

cdr3_aa: CASSGQGLPLQETQYF
cdr3_nt: TGTGCCAGCAGCGGACAGGGACTCCCCCTCCAAGAGACCCAGTACTTC
d_call: TRBD1
j_call: TRBJ2-5
clone_size: few
v_call: TRBV5-4

cdr3_aa: CASSLTSGSTDTQYF
cdr3_nt: TGTGCCAGCAGTTTGACTAGCGGGAGCACAGATACGCAGTATTTT
d_call: TRBD2
j_call: TRBJ2-3
clone_size: many
v_call: TRBV12-3/TRBV12-4

cdr3_aa: CASSSGVGQFF
cdr3_nt: TGTGCCAGCAGTTCGGGGGTTGGGCAGTTCTTC
d_call: NA
j_call: TRBJ2-1
clone_size: many
v_call: TRBV6-5

cdr3_aa: CASLKEFSGANVLTF
cdr3_nt: TGTGCCAGCCTGAAGGAATTCTCTGGGGCCAACGTCCTGACTTTC
d_call: NA
j_call: TRBJ2-6
clone_size: few
v_call: TRBV2

cdr3_aa: CASSLKLAGGAGELFF
cdr3_nt: TGTGCCAGCAGCTTAAAACTAGCGGGAGGGGCCGGGGAGCTGTTTTTT
d_call: TRBD2
j_call: TRBJ2-2
clone_size: few
v_call: TRBV7-6

cdr3_aa: CASSLRTSYTDTQYF
cdr3_nt: TGTGCCAGCAGTTTACGGACTAGCTACACAGATACGCAGTATTTT
d_call: TRBD2
j_call: TRBJ2-3
clone_size: NA
v_call: TRBV12-3/TRBV12-4

cdr3_aa: CSAPQGANNQPQHF
cdr3_nt: TGCAGTGCTCCACAGGGGGCGAACAATCAGCCCCAGCATTTT
d_call: TRBD1
j_call: TRBJ1-5
clone_size: NA
v_call: TRBV20-1

cdr3_aa: CASSLLTGVYYEQYF
cdr3_nt: TGTGCCAGCAGTTTACTTACAGGGGTTTACTACGAGCAGTACTTC
d_call: TRBD1
j_call: TRBJ2-7
clone_size: many
v_call: TRBV27

cdr3_aa: CASSSGGGLDSNQPQHF
cdr3_nt: TGTGCCAGCAGCTCCGGAGGGGGATTAGATAGCAATCAGCCCCAGCATTTT
d_call: NA
j_call: TRBJ1-5
clone_size: few
v_call: TRBV7-9

cdr3_aa: CASSITGLGANVLTF
cdr3_nt: TGTGCCAGCAGCATTACAGGGTTAGGGGCCAACGTCCTGACTTTC
d_call: NA
j_call: TRBJ2-6
clone_size: NA
v_call: TRBV12-3/TRBV12-4

cdr3_aa: CRAPQALGTTEAFF
cdr3_nt: TGCAGGGCCCCACAGGCGCTAGGGACCACTGAAGCTTTCTTT
d_call: NA
j_call: TRBJ1-1
clone_size: NA
v_call: TRBV20-1

cdr3_aa: CAWTSGQANTQYF
cdr3_nt: TGTGCCTGGACTAGCGGGCAGGCAAATACGCAGTATTTT
d_call: TRBD2
j_call: TRBJ2-3
clone_size: few
v_call: TRBV30

cdr3_aa: CASSGGLRNTEAFF
cdr3_nt: TGTGCCAGCAGCGGGGGGCTGAGGAACACTGAAGCTTTCTTT
d_call: NA
j_call: TRBJ1-1
clone_size: few
v_call: TRBV9

cdr3_aa: CASSERDTGELFF
cdr3_nt: TGTGCCAGCAGTGAGCGGGACACCGGGGAGCTGTTTTTT
d_call: NA
j_call: TRBJ2-2
clone_size: medium-sized
v_call: TRBV6-4

cdr3_aa: CASTVDSYYEQYF
cdr3_nt: TGTGCCAGCACGGTTGACAGCTACTACGAGCAGTACTTC
d_call: NA
j_call: TRBJ2-7
clone_size: many
v_call: TRBV6-1

cdr3_aa: CASSPSVVTGELFF
cdr3_nt: TGTGCCAGCAGCCCCTCGGTGGTTACCGGGGAGCTGTTTTTT
d_call: NA
j_call: TRBJ2-2
clone_size: NA
v_call: TRBV6-6

cdr3_aa: CASSSITTSGAYNEQFF
cdr3_nt: TGTGCCAGCAGTTCCATTACAACTAGCGGAGCCTACAATGAGCAGTTCTTC
d_call: TRBD2
j_call: TRBJ2-1
clone_size: many
v_call: TRBV6-2/TRBV6-3

cdr3_aa: CSARGGGKGGELFF
cdr3_nt: TGCAGTGCTAGAGGAGGGGGCAAGGGCGGGGAGCTGTTTTTT
d_call: TRBD1
j_call: TRBJ2-2
clone_size: few
v_call: TRBV20-1

cdr3_aa: CASSVSDSSYEQYF
cdr3_nt: TGTGCCAGCAGCGTCTCGGACAGCTCCTACGAGCAGTACTTC
d_call: NA
j_call: TRBJ2-7
clone_size: many
v_call: TRBV9

cdr3_aa: CASGAGSSGRVDIQYF
cdr3_nt: TGTGCCAGTGGGGCCGGGTCTAGCGGGAGGGTTGACATTCAGTACTTC
d_call: TRBD2
j_call: TRBJ2-4
clone_size: few
v_call: TRBV12-3/TRBV12-4

cdr3_aa: CASSHRGVAKNIQYF
cdr3_nt: TGTGCCAGCAGTCATAGAGGCGTAGCCAAAAACATTCAGTACTTC
d_call: NA
j_call: TRBJ2-4
clone_size: NA
v_call: TRBV12-3/TRBV12-4

cdr3_aa: CASSQEGTGGAFF
cdr3_nt: TGTGCCAGCAGCCAAGAGGGGACAGGAGGAGCTTTCTTT
d_call: TRBD1
j_call: TRBJ1-1
clone_size: few
v_call: TRBV3-1

cdr3_aa: CSVDTGWTGELFF
cdr3_nt: TGCAGCGTTGATACAGGGTGGACCGGGGAGCTGTTTTTT
d_call: NA
j_call: TRBJ2-2
clone_size: few
v_call: TRBV29-1

cdr3_aa: CAINGAVNEQFF
cdr3_nt: TGTGCCATCAATGGTGCCGTCAATGAGCAGTTCTTC
d_call: NA
j_call: TRBJ2-1
clone_size: NA
v_call: TRBV12-3/TRBV12-4